Sequencing of this T cell receptor (beta chain) was carried out in a study of blood T cell repertoires in COVID-19. Across the whole study: From the United States, Italy and Spain came samples of acute and convalescent COVID-19. T cells, B-cell-depleted T cells, or PBMCs supplied cDNA or gDNA.

Original processing notes: Amplification with reference gene primers provided the estimates of nucleated cell counts. Produced via immunoSEQ multiplex PCR; TCRdb's table is partial and in-frame only. The V and J calls and clone size were taken over from that table, and D and trimming were inferred from the DNA. The table shows roughly 90,000 clones, with 85% occurring only once. This clone was picked up a small number of times. Germline CDR1 and CDR2: MNHEY and SVGEGT. V was clipped by 5 bases and J by 0 bases, with 11 bases between them. CDR3 length: 15 residues. The specimen sequenced was peripheral blood. The chain is built from TRBV6-2 or TRBV6-3 and TRBJ1-5, with D uncertain. This receptor was obtained from an elderly man with acute or convalescent COVID-19. DNA of the CDR3: TGTGCCAGCAGTGAGACAAGTCATAGCAATCAGCCCCAGCATTTT. Encoded protein: CASSETSHSNQPQHF.